These 7 T cell receptor beta chains share one sample of origin, sequenced in a study of cytomegalovirus exposure and HLA in healthy donors. Primers: 60 Vbeta forward and 13 Jbeta reverse. Generated by immunoSEQ multiplex PCR, the TCRdb table keeps only in-frame clones and is missing some. The sample consists of about 140,000 clones, over 75% of them appearing once. The sequenced material came from PBMCs. These TCRs come from a man between 50 and 59 years old in good health and CMV-seronegative.

The J gene is TRBJ2-1, the V gene TRBV2; TRBD2 agrees at 11 bases. The CDR3 is 16 amino acids. Germline V CDR1 and CDR2: SNHLY, FYNNEI. Trimming cost V 4 bases and J 0 bases; bases outside gene matches: 2. CDR3 loop: CASSVLAGGSYNEQFF. The CDR3 DNA reads as TGTGCCAGCAGTGTCCTAGCGGGGGGCTCCTACAATGAGCAGTTCTTC. The entire variable domain, with the rest obtained from reference TRBV2 and TRBJ2-1, is as follows: EPEVTQTPSHQVTQMGQEVILRCVPISNHLYFYWYRQILGQKVEFLVSFYNNEISEKSEIFDDQFSVERPDGSNFTLKIRSTKLEDSAMYFCASSVLAGGSYNEQFFGPGTRLTVL.

The rearrangement uses TRBV29-1 and TRBJ2-3, with D perhaps matching TRBD1 (6 bases). Germline CDR1 SQVTM, CDR2 ANQGSEA. The CDR3 contains 14 residues. Trimming took off 6 bases at V and 4 bases at J, with 17 bases between the two ends. CDR3 region: CSVQTTEGADTQYF. The CDR3 nucleotides are TGCAGCGTCCAGACTACCGAGGGGGCAGATACGCAGTATTTT.

This chain links TRBV5-1 with TRBJ1-1; a possible D gene is TRBD1 (6 bases). There are 16 residues in the CDR3. Germline CDR1 is SGHRS and CDR2 is YFSETQ. The ends were cut back, 2 bases at V and 3 bases at J, with 17 bases in the middle. Written as DNA, the CDR3 is TGCGCCAGCAGCTTCCAATCGGGGGGGGCGGACACTGAAGCTTTCTTT. It codes for CASSFQSGGADTEAFF.

This clone was observed a single time. V usage is TRBV15 and J usage is TRBJ2-1, with TRBD2 matching 12 bases. Germline CDR1 and CDR2: LNHNV and YYDKDF (reference sequence). This CDR3 has 20 amino acids. The junction had 14 bases not matched to a gene; V was cut back by 5 bases and J by 0 bases. The CDR3 coding sequence is TGTGCCACCAGCGGACGGTTAGGACTAGCGGGGTCGAGCTCCTACAATGAGCAGTTCTTC. Amino acid sequence: CATSGRLGLAGSSSYNEQFF.

The chain joins TRBV19 to TRBJ1-5, with 8 nucleotides matching TRBD1. Germline loops: CDR1 LNHDA, CDR2 SQIVND (reference sequence). After removal of 3 bases from V and 3 bases from J, the junction contained 13 bases not matched to a gene. This CDR3 is 18 amino acids long. The CDR3 loop is CASSISLGQELFNQPQHF. CDR3 nucleotide sequence: TGTGCCAGTAGTATCTCTCTGGGACAGGAGCTCTTCAATCAGCCCCAGCATTTT.

The rearrangement joins TRBV7-6 to TRBJ2-5; D not resolved. Per the germline V gene, CDR1 is SGHVS and CDR2 is FNYEAQ. The CDR3 length is 12 residues. Trimming shortened V by 5 bases and J by 4 bases, and 8 bases separated the two germline ends. DNA of the CDR3: TGTGCCAGCAGCCCCTTGAGAGAGACCCAGTACTTC. It yields the protein CASSPLRETQYF.

There are a few counts of this clone. The CDR3 DNA reads TGTGCCAGCAGCATGACAGGGGGCACGGAGTACTTC. Protein product: CASSMTGGTEYF. The chain uses TRBV7-2 and TRBJ2-7, with TRBD1 identical over 10 bases. The CDR3 runs 12 residues. Germline values: CDR1 SGHTA, CDR2 FQGNSA. Trimming cost V 5 bases and J 11 bases; bases outside gene matches: 6. Together with reference TRBV7-2 and TRBJ2-7, the CDR3 gives the full variable domain: GAGVSQSPSNKVTEKGKDVELRCDPISGHTALYWYRQSLGQGLEFLIYFQGNSAPDKSGLPSDRFSAERTGGSVSTLTIQRTQQEDSAVYLCASSMTGGTEYFGPGTRLTVT.